A single sample gave rise to the 7 T cell receptor beta chains below, sequenced in a study of blood T cell repertoires in COVID-19. The method was immunoSEQ multiplex PCR; TCRdb's version includes in-frame clones alone and lacks a portion of them. This table has hundreds of thousands of clones, approximately 83% appearing once. Sequenced: peripheral blood. The receptors come from a middle-aged man with acute or convalescent COVID-19.

V gene TRBV18 combines with J gene TRBJ1-6; D is undetermined. V was shortened by 3 bases and J by 8 bases, with 11 bases between the two germline ends. The germline V gene encodes CDR1 KGHSH and CDR2 LQKENI. CDR3 length: 14 residues. CDR3 sequence: CASSPYTADSPLHF. The CDR3 coding sequence is TGTGCCAGCTCACCCTATACCGCGGATTCACCCCTCCACTTT.

The chain combines TRBV7-9 with TRBJ2-1, with D perhaps TRBD2 (6 bases). This CDR3 contains 18 residues. In germline, CDR1 is SEHNR, CDR2 FQNEAQ (reference sequence). With 1 base removed from V and 5 bases from J, the gap between germline ends came to 21 bases. Here the CDR3 reads CASSLVSRWGDPNNEQFF. The CDR3 DNA sequence: TGTGCCAGCAGCTTAGTTTCAAGATGGGGGGACCCAAACAATGAGCAGTTCTTC.

CDR3 coding DNA: TGTGCCAGCAGGCTCCTCGGGACAGCGGCAGGAGAAGCTTTCTTT. Its protein product is CASRLLGTAAGEAFF. This chain connects TRBV6-5 to TRBJ1-1; 7 positions match TRBD1. The CDR3 totals 15 residues. The V gene's germline CDR1 is MNHEY and CDR2 SVGAGI. V shed 6 bases and J 8 bases; nucleotides not matched to a gene: 15.

The rearrangement uses TRBV2 and TRBJ1-1; 8 bases line up with TRBD1. With 5 bases clipped from V and 3 bases from J, the junction kept 5 bases outside the gene matches. The CDR3 runs 14 residues. The germline gives CDR1 SNHLY, CDR2 FYNNEI. This chain's CDR3 is CASSTRQGHTEAFF. The CDR3 nucleotides read TGTGCCAGCAGTACGCGACAGGGGCACACTGAAGCTTTCTTT.

This clone was observed once. This chain links TRBV7-8 with TRBJ1-1, with D possibly TRBD1 on 5 matching bases. The germline V gene encodes CDR1 SGHVS and CDR2 FQNEAQ. This CDR3 spans 13 amino acids. V lost 3 bases and J 6 bases, leaving 11 bases between the germline ends. The CDR3 DNA is TGTGCCAGCAGCTTCGGGACTGCCTCTGAAGCTTTCTTT. Translated, it gives CASSFGTASEAFF.

The chain joins TRBV19 to TRBJ1-5; 9 bases agree with TRBD1. There are 16 residues in the CDR3. Germline V lookup: CDR1 LNHDA, CDR2 SQIVND (reference sequence). The V gene end was trimmed by 2 bases and the J gene end by 4 bases; junction bases not matched to a gene: 6. As DNA, the CDR3 is TGTGCCAGTAGTATAAGGGTTGACAGGGGGAATCAGCCCCAGCATTTT. Its translation is CASSIRVDRGNQPQHF.

This clone was observed a single time. CDR3 protein: CASNSPGQGRNEQFF. In nucleotides, the CDR3 is TGTGCCAGCAACTCACCGGGACAGGGGAGGAATGAGCAGTTCTTC. This chain links TRBV6-5 with TRBJ2-1, with TRBD1 matching over 10 bases. The V gene's germline CDR1 is MNHEY and CDR2 SVGAGI. The CDR3 runs to 15 residues. Losses at the gene ends were 7 bases for V and 7 bases for J; bases not matched to a gene: 10.